The 20 T cell receptor beta chains given below trace back to one sample, sequenced in a study of CD8 T cells in Susac syndrome. A quantity of about 0.5 to 1 ug RNA underwent reverse transcription using random hexamers. TCRdb re-derived calls from the immunoSEQ multiplex PCR reads in MiXCR, one entry per CDR3 protein. The sample holds approximately 220,000 distinct CDR3 sequences, about 90% seen once. Specimen: CD8+ T cells from PBMCs. These receptors were obtained from a human donor with multiple sclerosis.

The CDR3 sequence is CASSLTITGVYGYTF. The CDR3 DNA sequence: TGTGCCAGCAGCTTGACCATCACAGGGGTCTATGGCTACACCTTC. This chain connects TRBV5-4 to TRBJ1-2, with TRBD1 matching over 7 bases. V was pared by 1 base and J by 4 bases, with 7 bases of the junction left unmatched. CDR3 length: 15 residues. In germline, CDR1 is SGHNT, CDR2 YYREEE (reference sequence). Full variable domain (rest looked up from reference TRBV5-4 and TRBJ1-2): ETGVTQSPTHLIKTRGQQVTLRCSSQSGHNTVSWYQQALGQGPQFIFQYYREEENGRGNFPPRFSGLQFPNYSSELNVNALELDDSALYLCASSLTITGVYGYTFGSGTRLTVV.

This sequence joins TRBV30 and TRBJ2-7, with D uncertain. The CDR3 is 11 residues long. Germline CDR1 GTSNPN, CDR2 SVGIG (reference sequence). With 5 bases removed from V and 2 bases from J, the gap between germline ends came to 7 bases. The CDR3 DNA reads as TGTGCCTGGCGCACAGCCTACGAGCAGTACTTC. Encoded protein: CAWRTAYEQYF.

The rearrangement links TRBV2 to TRBJ2-7; weak D call: TRBD2 (5 bases). The CDR3 is 12 amino acids. Trimming removed 5 bases from V and 6 bases from J, with 11 bases in between. Germline V CDR1 and CDR2: SNHLY, FYNNEI. CDR3 sequence (DNA): TGTGCCAGCAGTTTAAGAGGGAGCGAGCAGTACTTC. It translates to CASSLRGSEQYF.

The chain recombines TRBV5-6 with TRBJ2-7, with 9 positions matching TRBD1. The CDR3 contains 14 residues. Germline assignment: CDR1 SGHDT and CDR2 YYEEEE. J gave up 6 bases and V 0 bases, and 4 bases lay outside the gene matches. For the CDR3, the DNA is TGTGCCAGCAGCTTGGCCGGACAGGGGTCCGAGCAGTACTTC. This encodes CASSLAGQGSEQYF.

V usage is TRBV5-4 and J usage is TRBJ1-1, with a tentative D call TRBD1 (6 bases). Germline CDR1 SGHNT, CDR2 YYREEE (reference sequence). There are 12 residues in the CDR3. V dropped 4 bases and J dropped 8 bases, with 12 bases sitting between them. The CDR3: CASSGGGLEAFF. The CDR3 DNA is TGTGCCAGCAGCGGCGGGGGGCTGGAAGCTTTCTTT.

This rearrangement joins TRBV2 to TRBJ1-1; perhaps TRBD1 as D (6 bases). The CDR3 loop spans 14 amino acids. V lost 3 bases to trimming and J lost 1 base, with 9 bases between them. CDR1 and CDR2 from the germline V gene are SNHLY and FYNNEI. The CDR3 DNA reads as TGTGCCAGCAGTGAGAACAGGGCGAACACTGAAGCTTTCTTT. It yields the protein CASSENRANTEAFF.

The chain combines TRBV19 with TRBJ1-1; D is uncertain. Between the trimmed V and J ends, which lost 2 bases and 1 base, there was a span of 11 bases. The length of the CDR3 is 15 residues. The germline gives CDR1 LNHDA, CDR2 SQIVND (reference sequence). DNA for the CDR3: TGTGCCAGTAGTATAAGTCCGGCCCCGAACACTGAAGCTTTCTTT. Translating it yields CASSISPAPNTEAFF.

The CDR3 bases are TGTGCCTGGAGTTATGGCAGGGGGGCCGGGGAGCTGTTTTTT. Translated: CAWSYGRGAGELFF. The chain is built from TRBV30 and TRBJ2-2, with D perhaps TRBD1 (7 bases). Germline CDR1 and CDR2: GTSNPN and SVGIG (reference sequence). The CDR3 is made up of 14 amino acids. The V end lost 2 bases, the J end lost 6 bases, and 13 bases lay between the germline ends.

The rearrangement joins TRBV7-9 to TRBJ1-2; the match to TRBD1 covers 10 bases. V trimming: 0 bases; J trimming: 3 bases; junction bases outside the gene matches: 10. The germline CDR1 and CDR2 sequences are SEHNR and FQNEAQ (reference sequence). This CDR3 has 18 amino acids. The CDR3 is CASSLAITDRGLDYGYTF. The CDR3 coding sequence is TGTGCCAGCAGCTTAGCCATAACCGACAGGGGGCTCGACTATGGCTACACCTTC. Full variable domain (rest looked up from reference TRBV7-9 and TRBJ1-2): DTGVSQNPRHKITKRGQNVTFRCDPISEHNRLYWYRQTLGQGPEFLTYFQNEAQLEKSRLLSDRFSAERPKGSFSTLEIQRTEQGDSAMYLCASSLAITDRGLDYGYTFGSGTRLTVV.

The chain uses TRBV9 and TRBJ2-3; the D is unclear. Germline V gives CDR1 SGDLS, CDR2 YYNGEE. Deletions cut 4 bases from V and 4 bases from J, with 13 bases between. The CDR3 extends over 14 amino acids. The CDR3 loop reads CASSPQDASDTQYF. The CDR3 DNA sequence: TGTGCCAGCAGCCCCCAGGATGCCTCAGATACGCAGTATTTT.

V usage is TRBV30 and J usage is TRBJ2-1; possible D gene TRBD2, 6 bases. Per germline, CDR1 GTSNPN and CDR2 SVGIG (reference sequence). The V end lost 7 bases, the J end lost 8 bases, and 12 bases lay between the germline ends. CDR3 length: 11 amino acids. The CDR3 loop is CASKSGDEQFF. CDR3 DNA: TGTGCCTCAAAATCGGGGGATGAGCAGTTCTTC. Drawing the rest from reference TRBV30 and TRBJ2-1, the complete variable domain is SQTIHQWPATLVQPVGSPLSLECTVEGTSNPNLYWYRQAAGRGLQLLFYSVGIGQISSEVPQNLSASRPQDRQFILSSKKLLLSDSGFYLCASKSGDEQFFGPGTRLTVL.

The V call is TRBV7-8, the J call TRBJ2-1; D may be TRBD2 (6 bases). With 5 bases removed from V and 2 bases from J, the gap between germline ends came to 16 bases. Per germline, CDR1 SGHVS and CDR2 FQNEAQ. The CDR3 is 16 residues long. The CDR3 sequence: CASSTSSVGPYNEQFF. In DNA, the CDR3 is TGTGCCAGCAGCACCTCTAGCGTTGGGCCCTACAATGAGCAGTTCTTC.

The J gene is TRBJ2-2, the V gene TRBV20-1, with 10 bases matching TRBD2. This CDR3 has 15 amino acids. Germline values: CDR1 DFQATT, CDR2 SNEGSKA (reference sequence). J was trimmed by 0 bases and V by 3 bases; bases with no gene match: 1. The CDR3 here is CSARGLATNTGELFF. CDR3 nucleotides: TGCAGTGCTAGGGGACTAGCGACGAACACCGGGGAGCTGTTTTTT.

The rearrangement links TRBV4-1 to TRBJ1-1, with D possibly TRBD1 on 5 matching bases. The CDR3 contains 14 residues. Germline V gene lookup returns CDR1 MGHRA and CDR2 YSYEKL. V gave up 5 bases and J gave up 4 bases, with 14 bases separating them. The CDR3 protein is CASSAGFEVTEAFF. For the CDR3, the DNA is TGCGCCAGCAGCGCAGGGTTTGAGGTCACTGAAGCTTTCTTT.

The V call is TRBV27, the J call TRBJ2-1, with 11 bases identical to TRBD2. The CDR3 has 14 amino acids. From germline, CDR1 is MNHEY and CDR2 SMNVEV (reference sequence). With V trimmed by 7 bases and J by 7 bases, 6 bases remained unmatched. The CDR3 is CASMLAGGGNEQFF. Here the CDR3 DNA reads TGTGCCAGCATGCTAGCGGGAGGTGGGAATGAGCAGTTCTTC.

The chain carries TRBV7-8 and TRBJ1-2; D might be TRBD1 (6 bases). Germline CDR1 and CDR2: SGHVS and FQNEAQ. This CDR3 spans 13 amino acids. V was shortened by 5 bases and J by 8 bases, with 15 bases between the two germline ends. The CDR3 region has the DNA TGTGCCAGCAGCGGCGGGGGCCGTGAGGGCTACACCTTC. It translates to CASSGGGREGYTF. Full variable domain (missing parts from reference TRBV7-8 and TRBJ1-2): GAGVSQSPRYKVAKRGQDVALRCDPISGHVSLFWYQQALGQGPEFLTYFQNEAQLDKSGLPSDRFFAERPEGSVSTLKIQRTQQEDSAVYLCASSGGGREGYTFGSGTRLTVV.

This clonotype was seen a single time. This rearrangement joins TRBV11-2 to TRBJ2-5; D is perhaps TRBD2 (7 bases). This CDR3 is built from 14 residues. V was clipped by 5 bases and J by 3 bases, with 13 bases between them. Per germline, CDR1 SGHAT and CDR2 FQNNGV. CDR3 amino acids: CASSPGGPEETQYF. DNA of the CDR3: TGTGCCAGCAGCCCCGGGGGGCCCGAAGAGACCCAGTACTTC.

The V call is TRBV14, the J call TRBJ2-1, with 7 bases matching TRBD2. This CDR3 contains 18 residues. The trim removed 0 bases at V and 2 bases at J, leaving 10 bases unmatched. CDR1 is SGHDN, CDR2 FVKESK, per germline. The DNA for the CDR3 is TGTGCCAGCAGCCAAGAAAAGTGGCTAGCGGCAACCTACAATGAGCAGTTCTTC. Amino acids: CASSQEKWLAATYNEQFF.

This chain joins TRBV3-1 and TRBJ2-1; D is ambiguous. V gave up 2 bases and J gave up 9 bases, with 5 bases separating them. Germline assignment: CDR1 LGHDT and CDR2 YNNKEL (reference sequence). The CDR3 covers 11 residues. CDR3 amino acids: CASSQLFEQFF. CDR3 nucleotides: TGTGCCAGCAGCCAACTCTTTGAGCAGTTCTTC.

V gene TRBV2 combines with J gene TRBJ2-5, with 9 bases that match TRBD1. Losses at the gene ends were 8 bases for V and 3 bases for J; bases not matched to a gene: 7. There are 14 residues in the CDR3. Germline CDR1 reads SNHLY; CDR2 reads FYNNEI. The CDR3 reads CASGETGGEETQYF. CDR3 DNA: TGTGCCAGCGGAGAGACAGGGGGGGAAGAGACCCAGTACTTC.